Sequencing of this T cell receptor beta chain was carried out in a study of T-cell memory formation after mild COVID-19. Regarding the study as a whole: Mainly in CM and EM were contracting CD4+ clones; CD8+ were in EMRA. Second-wave clones reaching peak frequency on day 37 lacked confirmed SARS-CoV-2 specificity. A balance of CD4 and CD8 characterized clones contracting day 15 to 85, whereas later expanders leaned CD4+.

To note about this clonotype: Its specificity is unknown.

Germline CDR1 and CDR2: SQVTM and ANQGSEA. The CDR3 covers 12 residues. Between the trimmed V and J ends, which lost 7 bases and 0 bases, there was a span of 8 bases. 5'RACE primed from the constant segment yielded TCR alpha and TCR beta cDNA libraries bearing sample barcodes and UMIs. Using its own MiXCR run on the 5' RACE reads, TCRdb lists one record per CDR3 protein. This table has about 250,000 distinct CDR3 sequences, 15% to 17% appearing once. The gene calls are TRBV29-1 and TRBJ2-3; no firm D call. This clonotype was sampled from an adult woman who had mild COVID-19 (a few samples of this study predate the infection). Cell type and time point are not known. Material: PBMCs or a T cell subset sorted from them (not recorded which). In DNA form, the CDR3 reads TGCAGCGAATTCAGCAGCACAGATACGCAGTATTTT. Its protein product is CSEFSSTDTQYF.